The 18 T cell receptor beta chains presented below share a single source sample, sequenced in a study of identical twins. TCRdb fed the 5' RACE reads into MiXCR, producing one record per CDR3 protein. The top ten clones hold 13% of a sample with approximately 700,000 distinct CDR3 sequences, 18% of them seen once. This sample also belongs to another study, concerning T cells expressing NK-cell markers.

The sample consisted of PBMCs. All receptors come from a woman aged 18-29 years in good health.

The chain employs TRBV4-1 and TRBJ2-5; 7 nucleotides match TRBD1. In germline, CDR1 is MGHRA, CDR2 YSYEKL. The CDR3 is made up of 15 amino acids. With 3 bases clipped from V and 5 bases from J, the junction kept 9 bases outside the gene matches. DNA for the CDR3: TGCGCCAGCAGCCAGAAACAGGGGTTCGGGGAGACCCAGTACTTC. Translation: CASSQKQGFGETQYF.

The chain employs TRBV5-1 and TRBJ2-3, with 7 bases aligning to TRBD1. CDR1 is SGHRS, CDR2 YFSETQ, per germline. V was pared by 7 bases and J by 1 base, with 3 bases of the junction left unmatched. The CDR3 is 13 amino acids. In DNA, the CDR3 is TGCGCCAGCCACAGGGGAGGCACAGATACGCAGTATTTT. This gives the protein CASHRGGTDTQYF.

This clonotype was found a few times. The chain carries TRBV9 and TRBJ1-2, with 7 bases lining up with TRBD1. Germline CDR1 and CDR2: SGDLS and YYNGEE. This CDR3 has 12 residues. V shed 7 bases and J 6 bases; nucleotides not matched to a gene: 6. Here the CDR3 DNA reads TGTGCCAGCTTCGACAGGGCGCATGGCTACACCTTC. Translating gives CASFDRAHGYTF.

The chain is built from TRBV19 and TRBJ1-1, with 7 bases that match TRBD1. Germline values: CDR1 LNHDA, CDR2 SQIVND (reference sequence). The CDR3 is made up of 14 amino acids. Trimming removed 7 bases from V and 1 base from J; junction bases left unmatched: 6. The CDR3 region has the DNA TGTGCCAGTACCACGGGACAGTGGAACACTGAAGCTTTCTTT. Translation gives CASTTGQWNTEAFF.

This chain connects TRBV9 to TRBJ2-7, with 9 bases identical to TRBD2. Trimming removed 4 bases from V and 0 bases from J; junction bases left unmatched: 11. The CDR3 runs to 17 residues. Germline CDR1 is SGDLS and CDR2 is YYNGEE. The CDR3 sequence: CASSPSLSGSFSYEQYF. Written as DNA, the CDR3 is TGTGCCAGCAGCCCCTCCCTTAGCGGGAGCTTCTCCTACGAGCAGTACTTC.

The chain recombines TRBV5-1 with TRBJ2-3, with TRBD2 identical over 14 bases. CDR3 length: 16 residues. Germline assignment: CDR1 SGHRS and CDR2 YFSETQ. V was pared by 5 bases and J by 3 bases, with 5 bases of the junction left unmatched. The CDR3 DNA follows: TGCGCCAGCAGATCAGGACTAGCGGGAGGTACAGATACGCAGTATTTT. Protein: CASRSGLAGGTDTQYF.

This clonotype was observed a handful of times. This sequence joins TRBV5-1 and TRBJ2-1; TRBD2 agrees at 11 bases. The ends lost 7 bases at V and 1 base at J; junction bases unmatched: 7. Germline values: CDR1 SGHRS, CDR2 YFSETQ. The CDR3 covers 16 residues. The CDR3 reads CASDLIAGGSYNEQFF. As DNA, the CDR3 is TGCGCCAGCGACCTCATAGCGGGAGGGTCCTACAATGAGCAGTTCTTC. Full variable domain (rest looked up from reference TRBV5-1 and TRBJ2-1): KAGVTQTPRYLIKTRGQQVTLSCSPISGHRSVSWYQQTPGQGLQFLFEYFSETQRNKGNFPGRFSGRQFSNSRSEMNVSTLELGDSALYLCASDLIAGGSYNEQFFGPGTRLTVL.

V and J are TRBV27 and TRBJ2-4, with TRBD2 as a possible D gene (6 bases). This CDR3 has 14 amino acids. Germline CDR1 and CDR2: MNHEY and SMNVEV (reference sequence). Deletions cut 3 bases from V and 1 base from J, with 7 bases between. CDR3 DNA sequence: TGTGCCAGCAGTTTTGGAGGGGCCAAAAACATTCAGTACTTC. This gives the protein CASSFGGAKNIQYF.

The sample holds many counts of this clonotype. The genes are TRBV3-1 and TRBJ1-1, with a possible D match to TRBD1 (5 bases). In germline, CDR1 is LGHDT, CDR2 YNNKEL (reference sequence). CDR3 length: 13 amino acids. Deletions cut 1 base from V and 5 bases from J, with 8 bases between. The CDR3 region is CASSQVGGTEAFF. The CDR3 DNA reads as TGTGCCAGCAGCCAAGTTGGGGGGACTGAAGCTTTCTTT.

There are a few counts of this clonotype. This chain uses TRBV27 with TRBJ2-7; TRBD1 is a possible D gene (5 bases). CDR3 length equals 14 residues. V was cut by 4 bases and J by 4 bases, with 14 bases left in between. The germline V gene encodes CDR1 MNHEY and CDR2 SMNVEV (reference sequence). The CDR3 region has the DNA TGTGCCAGCAGTTCCTCCCGACAGTCTTACGAGCAGTACTTC. Translating gives CASSSSRQSYEQYF.

The CDR3 here is CASSPGRANQPQHF. Written as DNA, the CDR3 is TGTGCCAGCAGTCCAGGGCGTGCTAATCAGCCCCAGCATTTT. V and J are TRBV12-3 or TRBV12-4 and TRBJ1-5; TRBD1 is a possible D gene (5 bases). This CDR3 spans 14 amino acids. Deletions cut 5 bases from V and 4 bases from J, with 12 bases between.

V is TRBV5-3 and J is TRBJ2-1, with 7 bases aligning to TRBD1. Being an ORF, TRBV5-3 has a function that is uncertain. The CDR3 contains 16 residues. With 4 bases clipped from V and 7 bases from J, the junction kept 14 bases outside the gene matches. The CDR3 loop reads CARSPKTGKVGNEQFF. CDR3 nucleotide sequence: TGTGCCAGAAGCCCTAAGACAGGGAAGGTTGGTAATGAGCAGTTCTTC.

This clonotype turned up a few times. The chain employs TRBV7-9 and TRBJ1-2, with D hard to call. CDR3 size: 14 residues. Between the trimmed V and J ends, which lost 0 bases and 6 bases, there was a span of 11 bases. Germline V lookup: CDR1 SEHNR, CDR2 FQNEAQ (reference sequence). This chain's CDR3 is CASSLASRTDGYTF. CDR3 DNA sequence: TGTGCCAGCAGCTTAGCTTCCCGCACCGATGGCTACACCTTC.

This clonotype was detected a few times. The gene calls are TRBV3-1 and TRBJ2-1; the D is unclear. The CDR3 is made up of 15 amino acids. Germline V gene sequence: CDR1 LGHDT, CDR2 YNNKEL (reference sequence). Trimming took 0 bases from V and 6 from J, leaving 12 bases between them. Here the CDR3 DNA reads TGTGCCAGCAGCCAAGATATGGGCAGGATCAATGAGCAGTTCTTC. The encoded protein is CASSQDMGRINEQFF.

In its sample, this clonotype was seen a few times. The V and J genes are TRBV5-1 and TRBJ2-3; 12 bases line up with TRBD2. The CDR3 has 16 amino acids. Germline CDR1 and CDR2: SGHRS and YFSETQ. Trimming took 4 bases from V and 4 from J; bases not matched to a gene: 7. Here the CDR3 reads CASSPSGLAGSDTQYF. The DNA for the CDR3 is TGCGCCAGCAGCCCCTCTGGACTAGCGGGGTCAGATACGCAGTATTTT.

The chain carries TRBV29-1 and TRBJ2-7, with 12 nucleotides matching TRBD1. The CDR3 runs 16 residues. The germline gives CDR1 SQVTM, CDR2 ANQGSEA. The trim removed 1 base at V and 5 bases at J, leaving 9 bases unmatched. The CDR3 DNA is TGCAGCGTTGAAGTGGGAATGGGACAGGGGGCCGACGAGCAGTACTTC. Its protein product is CSVEVGMGQGADEQYF.

The table lists this clonotype with a few counts. V is TRBV7-2 and J is TRBJ2-1, with D possibly TRBD2 on 5 matching bases. Per the germline V gene, CDR1 is SGHTA and CDR2 is FQGNSA. The CDR3 sequence is 15 residues long. The V end lost 2 bases, the J end lost 5 bases, and 13 bases lay between the germline ends. The CDR3 DNA follows: TGTGCCAGCAGCTTAAACCCCTCCGGGAACAATGAGCAGTTCTTC. It is translated as CASSLNPSGNNEQFF.

The sample holds many counts of this clonotype. J is TRBJ2-3 and V is TRBV12-3 or TRBV12-4, with D hard to call. There are 11 residues in the CDR3. V was pared by 6 bases and J by 6 bases, with 7 bases between. As DNA, the CDR3 is TGTGCCAGCAGAATGGGGGATACGCAGTATTTT. Its translation: CASRMGDTQYF.